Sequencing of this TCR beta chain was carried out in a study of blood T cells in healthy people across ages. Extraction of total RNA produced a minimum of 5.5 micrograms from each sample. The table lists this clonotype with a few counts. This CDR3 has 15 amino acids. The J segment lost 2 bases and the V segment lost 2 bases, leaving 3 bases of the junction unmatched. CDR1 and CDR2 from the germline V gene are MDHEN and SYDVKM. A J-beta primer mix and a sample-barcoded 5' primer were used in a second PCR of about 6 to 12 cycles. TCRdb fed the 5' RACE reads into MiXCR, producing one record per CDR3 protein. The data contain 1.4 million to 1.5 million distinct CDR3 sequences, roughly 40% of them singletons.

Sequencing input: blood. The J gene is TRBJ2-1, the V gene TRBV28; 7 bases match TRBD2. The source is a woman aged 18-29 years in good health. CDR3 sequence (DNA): TGTGCCAGCAGTTTAAGCGGGGCGACCTACAATGAGCAGTTCTTC. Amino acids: CASSLSGATYNEQFF.